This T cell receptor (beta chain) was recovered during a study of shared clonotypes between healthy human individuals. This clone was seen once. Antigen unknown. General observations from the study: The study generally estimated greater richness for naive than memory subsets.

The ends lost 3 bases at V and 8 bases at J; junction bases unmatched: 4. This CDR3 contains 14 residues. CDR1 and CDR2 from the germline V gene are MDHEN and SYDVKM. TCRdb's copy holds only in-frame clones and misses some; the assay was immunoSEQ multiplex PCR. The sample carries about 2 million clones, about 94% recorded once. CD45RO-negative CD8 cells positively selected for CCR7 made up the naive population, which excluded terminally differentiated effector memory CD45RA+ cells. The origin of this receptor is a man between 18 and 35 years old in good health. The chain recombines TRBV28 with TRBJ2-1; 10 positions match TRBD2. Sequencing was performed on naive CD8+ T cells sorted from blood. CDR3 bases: TGTGCCAGCAGTTTCAGCGGGGGGGCCGATGAGCAGTTCTTC. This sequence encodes CASSFSGGADEQFF.